This note documents a single T cell receptor (beta chain) sequence. This record comes from a study of blood T cell repertoires in COVID-19. Study-wide background: The United States, Italy and Spain supplied acute and convalescent COVID-19 samples. Nucleic acid was either cDNA or gDNA, and it came from T cells, B-cell-depleted T cells, or PBMCs.

Trimming took 0 bases from V and 7 from J, leaving 6 bases between them. This CDR3 is 12 amino acids long. The V gene's germline CDR1 is MNHEY and CDR2 SVGEGT. Sequenced by immunoSEQ multiplex PCR; TCRdb stores in-frame clones only, minus some. The sample gives about 60,000 clones, around 79% of which show up once; 25% to 35% is in the top ten. The chain is built from TRBV6-2 or TRBV6-3 and TRBJ1-2; D is uncertain. The source material was peripheral blood. The clonotype was recovered from a human donor in a cohort sampled during active COVID-19. CDR3 region: CASSYSAVGYTF. The CDR3 nucleotides are TGTGCCAGCAGTTACTCCGCGGTTGGCTACACCTTC.